A single T cell receptor (beta chain) is shown here with its context. Its antigen is not identified. The sample comes from a study of OX40 agonist ivuxolimab in advanced cancers. On the study more broadly: People in dose escalation had one of these cancers: hepatocellular carcinoma, melanoma, renal cell or head and neck cancer.

Only in-frame clones appear in the TCRdb table, and some are missing; sequencing was by immunoSEQ multiplex PCR. The data show approximately 61,000 clones, with about nine tenths seen just once and around 2% held by the top ten. The V end was cut by 5 bases, the J end by 1 base, with 14 bases between. This CDR3 region has 15 residues. Germline CDR1 reads WSHSY; CDR2 reads SAAADI. Points from the study as a whole: At 0.1 to 3.0 mg/kg, CD4+ and CD8+ blood T cells expanded clonally by week 6. Also showing low normalized T-cell clonal expansion were some of the nonresponders.

The V gene is TRBV10-2, the J gene TRBJ1-1; no definite D call. The source is an adult with an advanced solid tumor such as melanoma, head and neck, liver or kidney cancer. Sequencing used CD4+ or CD8+ T cells sorted from blood, obtained in a trial of the OX40 agonist ivuxolimab. Written as DNA, the CDR3 is TGCGCCAGCAGTCTTCGGGTTTTCCCGAACACTGAAGCTTTCTTT. This translates into CASSLRVFPNTEAFF.